This entry is about one T cell receptor beta chain. What it binds is not known. PCR employed 60 Vbeta and 13 Jbeta primers. Assay used: immunoSEQ multiplex PCR; TCRdb lists only in-frame clones, some missing. Of 150,000 to 200,000 clones in the sample, approximately 78% were seen once. This sample stems from a study of cytomegalovirus exposure and HLA in healthy donors. Study-level results: The authors later found most CMV-associated TCR beta chains appeared HLA-restricted. Sequencing depth roughly uniform across donors was assumed in presence/absence analyses. Cytomegalovirus-associated TCR beta chains were listed, numbering around 150.

V was cut by 4 bases and J by 5 bases, with 6 bases left in between. This CDR3 has 11 amino acids. CDR1 and CDR2 (germline): SNHLY, FYNNEI. V is TRBV2 and J is TRBJ2-7; D is ambiguous. The specimen sequenced was PBMCs. This TCR came from a woman between 18 and 29 years old in good health and CMV-seronegative. The CDR3 is CASSAMHEQYF. CDR3 bases: TGTGCCAGCAGTGCTATGCACGAGCAGTACTTC.